This TCR beta chain was sequenced for a study of shared clonotypes between healthy human individuals. Overall study context: Three plates each covered CD4 naive and memory; CD8 naive two, CD8 memory one.

A remark on this clone: Antigen unknown.

Study-wide results and limits: Relative to memory subsets, naive subsets generally showed larger estimated richness.

The CDR3 sequence is 14 residues long. Trimming cost V 7 bases and J 5 bases, with 16 bases left between them. CDR1 SGHDT and CDR2 YYEEEE come from the germline V gene. As originally analysed: Junction-only sequences without quality scores were provided by ImmunoSEQ, so filtering was different. Measured with immunoSEQ multiplex PCR; TCRdb has only the in-frame clones, and not every one. V and J calls and clone size are those listed in that table; D and trimming were worked out from the DNA. The table has approximately 2,000,000 clones, less than 95% seen once. The sequenced material came from naive CD4+ T cells from PBMCs. Subset: CD45RA+ positively selected. This chain joins TRBV5-6 and TRBJ2-4; possibly TRBD1 for D (5 bases). This TCR was recovered from a man younger than 35 in good health. Some clones in this sample may be carry-over from other donors' samples. This CDR3 reads CASGLSRRENIQYF. The CDR3 DNA reads as TGTGCCAGCGGCCTCTCGCGCAGGGAAAACATTCAGTACTTC.